This T cell receptor (beta chain) stems from a study of T cells after yellow fever vaccination (dated by TCRdb to the late 2010s). Notes on the research overall: The SMART-Seq v4 Ultra Low Input RNA kit was used to prepare libraries from fractions with low cell numbers. Blood samples were taken at several timepoints before and after primary and secondary immunization, and bulk PBMC replicates and cell subsets were isolated. The cohort comprised two healthy male donors, one aged 18 to 29 and one aged 30 to 40 years. Bulk TCR alpha and beta repertoires were sequenced longitudinally to track T-cell clones before and after primary and booster YFV17D yellow fever vaccination. Summary of the overall study and its limitations: The secondary T-cell response was weaker than the primary response but faster, peaking on day 5 instead of day 15. Most clones expanded after primary vaccination were re-detected after the booster (about 95% of CD4 and 88% of CD8), suggesting broad memory maintenance. Computational filtering was needed because FACS-sorted repertoires could contain abundant contaminating clonotypes from the bulk population. A small share of clonotypes occurred in both CD4 and CD8 compartments, likely arising from convergent recombination. The study included only two donors, which limits how far the findings can be generalized.

The germline V gene (reference sequence) gives CDR1 as SEHNR and CDR2 as FQNEAQ. The CDR3 has 12 amino acids, counting the end cysteine and phenylalanine. Only the CDR3 DNA is retained, 36 bases long and in frame from the first base. V and J are truncated by 6 bases and 6 bases respectively, leaving an intervening sequence of 10 bases. TCR cDNA was synthesized by 5'RACE template switching, which introduced a universal primer site and unique molecular identifiers. Priming of cDNA synthesis was performed from both the TCR alpha and TCR beta constant segments. Two PCR steps were used to amplify libraries, with sample barcodes and sequencing adapters being added in the second step. Sequencing of libraries was done on Illumina HiSeq 2500 (2x100 bp) or NovaSeq (2x150 bp). The authors' analysis ran thus. MIGEC was used to demultiplex reads and collapse the reads into UMI consensus sequences, and MiXCR was used for V(D)J alignment. Vaccine-responding clonotypes were identified with edgeR using replicate PBMC samples, with FDR below 0.01 and a log2 fold change above 5 up to day 15 being required. CD4 or CD8 identity was assigned to each bulk clonotype according to whether the clonotype was present at higher abundance in the sequenced CD4 repertoire or the sequenced CD8 repertoire. TCRdb trimmed public reads at Q25 via fastp, called clones via MiXCR and kept in-frame beta chains. Entries are consolidated by CDR3 protein sequence, retaining the most common genes and DNA. The V and J calls were determined by TCRdb, not by the authors. Across this sample there are 230,000 or so distinct CDR3 sequences, with roughly 6.3% seen only once. The ten most abundant clones make up 1.1% of the sample.

The sample's treatment or condition, from its label and the paper: live attenuated yellow fever vaccine strain. A standard Ficoll-Paque protocol was used to isolate PBMCs from peripheral blood. CD4 and CD8 T-cell fractions were isolated with Dynabeads CD4 and CD8 positive selection kits. RNA was extracted with TriZol from bulk PBMCs, CD4 and CD8 fractions, and dextramer-positive and dextramer-negative fractions. This clonotype appeared many times. Its antigen target is currently unknown. No base qualities exist here, and no much larger clone lies one base off it. The chain joins TRBV7-9 to TRBJ2-3; the D element might be TRBD1 or TRBD2, as each aligns at 5 bases. Here the sequenced sample was CD4+ T cells sorted from PBMCs, taken on the day of the yellow fever booster vaccination. The TCR was taken from a man under 40 who received the YFV17D yellow fever vaccine. The nucleotide sequence is given as TGTGCCAGCAGGGGGCGCGGGGATACGCAGTATTTT. This translates into CASRGRGDTQYF.